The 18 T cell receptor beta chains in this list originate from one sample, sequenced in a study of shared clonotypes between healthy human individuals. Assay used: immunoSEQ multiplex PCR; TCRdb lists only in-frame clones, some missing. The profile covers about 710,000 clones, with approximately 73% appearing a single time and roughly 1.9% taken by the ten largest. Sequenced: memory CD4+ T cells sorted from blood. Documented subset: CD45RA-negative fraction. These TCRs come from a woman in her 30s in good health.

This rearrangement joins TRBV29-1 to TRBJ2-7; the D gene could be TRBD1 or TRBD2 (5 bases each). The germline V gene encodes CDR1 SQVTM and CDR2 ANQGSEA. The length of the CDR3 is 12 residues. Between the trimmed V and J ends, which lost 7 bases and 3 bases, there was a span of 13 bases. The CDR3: CSARDHYYEQYF. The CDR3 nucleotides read TGCAGCGCCCGGGACCACTACTACGAGCAGTACTTC.

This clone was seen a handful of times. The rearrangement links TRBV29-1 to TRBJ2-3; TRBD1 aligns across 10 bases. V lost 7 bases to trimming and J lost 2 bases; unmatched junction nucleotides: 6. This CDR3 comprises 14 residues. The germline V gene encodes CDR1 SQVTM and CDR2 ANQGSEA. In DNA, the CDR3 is TGCAGCGCCATCCGACAGGGGGCCACAGATACGCAGTATTTT. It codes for CSAIRQGATDTQYF.

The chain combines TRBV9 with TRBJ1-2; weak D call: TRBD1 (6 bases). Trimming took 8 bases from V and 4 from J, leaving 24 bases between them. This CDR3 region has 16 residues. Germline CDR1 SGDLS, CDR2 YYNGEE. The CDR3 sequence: CASTPQAGAVTYGYTF. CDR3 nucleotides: TGTGCCAGTACCCCTCAGGCGGGGGCGGTCACCTATGGCTACACCTTC.

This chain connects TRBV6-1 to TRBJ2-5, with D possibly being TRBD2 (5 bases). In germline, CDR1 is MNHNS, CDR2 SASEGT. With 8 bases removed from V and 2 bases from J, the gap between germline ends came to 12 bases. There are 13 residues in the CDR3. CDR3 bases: TGTGCCAGCGGAGGCTGGGGTCAAGAGACCCAGTACTTC. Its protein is CASGGWGQETQYF.

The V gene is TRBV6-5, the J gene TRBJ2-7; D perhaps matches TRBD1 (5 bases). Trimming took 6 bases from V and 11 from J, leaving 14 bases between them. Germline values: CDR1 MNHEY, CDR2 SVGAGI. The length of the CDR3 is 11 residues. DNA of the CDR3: TGTGCCAGCAGCACGTCGGACAAGGAGTACTTC. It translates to CASSTSDKEYF.

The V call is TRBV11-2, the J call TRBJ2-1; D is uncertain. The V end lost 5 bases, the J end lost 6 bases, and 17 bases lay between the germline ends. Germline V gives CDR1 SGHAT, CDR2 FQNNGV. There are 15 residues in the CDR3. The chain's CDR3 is CASSRTGSHGNEQFF. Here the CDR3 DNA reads TGTGCCAGCAGCCGAACCGGGTCCCACGGCAATGAGCAGTTCTTC.

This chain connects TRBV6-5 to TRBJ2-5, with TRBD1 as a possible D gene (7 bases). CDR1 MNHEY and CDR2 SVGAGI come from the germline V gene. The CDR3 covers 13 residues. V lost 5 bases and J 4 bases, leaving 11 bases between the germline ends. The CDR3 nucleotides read TGTGCCAGCAGTCACAGGGGAGGAGAGACCCAGTACTTC. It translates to CASSHRGGETQYF.

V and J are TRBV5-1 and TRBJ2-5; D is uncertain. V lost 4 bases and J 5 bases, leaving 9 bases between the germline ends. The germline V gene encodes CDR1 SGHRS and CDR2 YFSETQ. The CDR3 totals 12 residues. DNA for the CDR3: TGCGCCAGCAGCGTATCATGGGAGACCCAGTACTTC. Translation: CASSVSWETQYF.

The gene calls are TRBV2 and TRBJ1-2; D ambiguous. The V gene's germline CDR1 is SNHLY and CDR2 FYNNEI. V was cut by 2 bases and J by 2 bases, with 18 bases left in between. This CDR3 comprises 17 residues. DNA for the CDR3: TGTGCCAGCAGTGAACCCGGGCTTCAAGCTTACAACTATGGCTACACCTTC. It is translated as CASSEPGLQAYNYGYTF. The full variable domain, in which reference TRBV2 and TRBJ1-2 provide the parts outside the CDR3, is EPEVTQTPSHQVTQMGQEVILRCVPISNHLYFYWYRQILGQKVEFLVSFYNNEISEKSEIFDDQFSVERPDGSNFTLKIRSTKLEDSAMYFCASSEPGLQAYNYGYTFGSGTRLTVV.

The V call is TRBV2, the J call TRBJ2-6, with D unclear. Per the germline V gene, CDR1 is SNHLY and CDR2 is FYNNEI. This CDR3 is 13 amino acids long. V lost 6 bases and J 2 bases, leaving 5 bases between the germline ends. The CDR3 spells CASSAPGANVLTF. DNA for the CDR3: TGTGCCAGCAGCGCCCCTGGGGCCAACGTCCTGACTTTC.

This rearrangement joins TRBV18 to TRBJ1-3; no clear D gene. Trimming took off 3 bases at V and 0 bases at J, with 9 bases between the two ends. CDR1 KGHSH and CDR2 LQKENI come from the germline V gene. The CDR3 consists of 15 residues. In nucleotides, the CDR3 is TGTGCCAGCTCACCGGCGCCGAGCTCTGGAAACACCATATATTTT. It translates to CASSPAPSSGNTIYF.

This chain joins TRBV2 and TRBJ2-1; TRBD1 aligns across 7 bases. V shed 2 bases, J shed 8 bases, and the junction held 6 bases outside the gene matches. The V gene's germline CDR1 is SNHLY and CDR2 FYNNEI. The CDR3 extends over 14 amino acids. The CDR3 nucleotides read TGTGCCAGCAGTGAAAGGGGGCTAAACTATGAGCAGTTCTTC. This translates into CASSERGLNYEQFF.

The chain's CDR3 is CASRWYGEQFF. The CDR3 region has the DNA TGTGCCAGCAGGTGGTACGGTGAGCAGTTCTTC. The chain couples TRBV6-5 to TRBJ2-1; no clear D gene. Trimming cost V 6 bases and J 9 bases, with 9 bases left between them. The CDR3 is made up of 11 amino acids. Germline CDR1 is MNHEY and CDR2 is SVGAGI.

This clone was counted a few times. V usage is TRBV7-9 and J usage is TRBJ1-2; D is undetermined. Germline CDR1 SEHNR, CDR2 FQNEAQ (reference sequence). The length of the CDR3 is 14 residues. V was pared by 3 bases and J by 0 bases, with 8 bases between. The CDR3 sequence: CASSFMGSNYGYTF. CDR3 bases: TGTGCCAGCAGCTTCATGGGCTCTAACTATGGCTACACCTTC.

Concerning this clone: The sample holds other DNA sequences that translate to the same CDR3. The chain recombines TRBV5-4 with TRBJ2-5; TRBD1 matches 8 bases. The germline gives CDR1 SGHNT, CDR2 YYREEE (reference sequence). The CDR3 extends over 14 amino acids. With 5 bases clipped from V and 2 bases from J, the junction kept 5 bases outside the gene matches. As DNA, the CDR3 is TGTGCCAGCAGTCCCGGACAGGGACAAGAGACCCAGTACTTC. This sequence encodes CASSPGQGQETQYF.

In nucleotides, the CDR3 is TGTGCCAGCAGCGTACTAGGTATAGGCTACAATGAGCAGTTCTTC. Translating it yields CASSVLGIGYNEQFF. This chain connects TRBV9 to TRBJ2-1; D is unclear. Germline values: CDR1 SGDLS, CDR2 YYNGEE. The CDR3 contains 15 residues. V was shortened by 1 base and J by 3 bases, with 11 bases between the two germline ends.

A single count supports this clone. The CDR3 loop is CASSLNRQGTGEQYF. The CDR3 coding sequence is TGCGCCAGCAGCTTGAATAGACAGGGGACGGGGGAGCAGTACTTC. The chain combines TRBV5-1 with TRBJ2-7, with TRBD1 matching over 8 bases. The germline CDR1 and CDR2 sequences are SGHRS and YFSETQ. J gave up 7 bases and V 1 base, and 10 bases lay outside the gene matches. This CDR3 spans 15 amino acids.

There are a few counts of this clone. In DNA, the CDR3 is TGTGCCATCAGAACGGGACTTAGCGAACGCTCCTACGAGCAGTACTTC. Its translation: CAIRTGLSERSYEQYF. This chain uses TRBV10-3 with TRBJ2-7; D might be TRBD2 (6 bases). V was cut by 6 bases and J by 0 bases, with 18 bases left in between. The CDR3 is 16 amino acids. Germline V gene lookup returns CDR1 ENHRY and CDR2 SYGVKD.